Below are 17 T cell receptor beta chains sequenced from a single sample in a study of chemoradiotherapy in HPV16-positive cancers. The method was immunoSEQ multiplex PCR; TCRdb's version includes in-frame clones alone and lacks a portion of them. The data hold roughly 28,000 clones, with approximately 84% observed a single time. The sequenced sample was blood, obtained from a patient who underwent chemoradiotherapy. The receptors stem from a human donor with HPV-associated anogenital cancer.

V gene TRBV5-1 combines with J gene TRBJ2-7, with a tentative D call TRBD1 (7 bases). Trimming took off 0 bases at V and 3 bases at J, with 13 bases between the two ends. Looked up from germline, CDR1 is SGHRS and CDR2 is YFSETQ. This CDR3 is 15 amino acids long. CDR3: CASSLDQGGVYEQYF. CDR3 DNA: TGCGCCAGCAGCTTGGATCAGGGGGGCGTCTACGAGCAGTACTTC.

The chain employs TRBV6-1 and TRBJ1-5, with D unresolved. CDR1 MNHNS and CDR2 SASEGT come from the germline V gene. Trimming left V 3 bases short and J 0 bases short, with 12 bases between. This CDR3 contains 16 residues. The CDR3 DNA reads as TGTGCCAGCAGTGACAAGTTGGGCGTTAGCAATCAGCCCCAGCATTTT. Encoded protein: CASSDKLGVSNQPQHF.

The gene calls are TRBV27 and TRBJ2-5; 12 nucleotides align to TRBD2. The CDR3 runs 17 residues. V was pared by 3 bases and J by 2 bases, with 7 bases of the junction left unmatched. Germline V CDR1 and CDR2: MNHEY, SMNVEV (reference sequence). The CDR3 loop reads CASSFLTSGGPQETQYF. CDR3 DNA sequence: TGTGCCAGCAGTTTCCTGACTAGCGGGGGACCACAAGAGACCCAGTACTTC.

This chain links TRBV6-5 with TRBJ1-2; tentative D call: TRBD1 (5 bases). With 7 bases removed from V and 4 bases from J, the gap between germline ends came to 16 bases. Per germline, CDR1 MNHEY and CDR2 SVGAGI. The CDR3 has 14 amino acids. The CDR3: CASKLGGGSYGYTF. Written as DNA, the CDR3 is TGTGCCAGCAAGCTTGGCGGGGGGTCCTATGGCTACACCTTC.

This clone was seen a handful of times. The J gene is TRBJ1-2, the V gene TRBV7-3; 12 bases match TRBD1. The CDR3 is 18 amino acids. With V trimmed by 5 bases and J by 2 bases, 12 bases remained unmatched. Germline lookup yields CDR1 SGHTA and CDR2 FQGTGA. This CDR3 is CASSPNGGQGAENYGYTF. CDR3 coding DNA: TGTGCCAGCAGCCCTAACGGGGGACAGGGGGCTGAAAACTATGGCTACACCTTC.

The V call is TRBV7-2, the J call TRBJ2-3, with TRBD2 matching 9 bases. Germline V gene sequence: CDR1 SGHTA, CDR2 FQGNSA. The CDR3 is made up of 15 amino acids. V shed 2 bases and J 6 bases; nucleotides not matched to a gene: 6. The CDR3 loop reads CASSLRRGGRDTQYF. The DNA for the CDR3 is TGTGCCAGCAGCTTAAGGCGGGGGGGCCGGGATACGCAGTATTTT.

The chain couples TRBV5-6 to TRBJ2-6; unclear D gene. Germline assignment: CDR1 SGHDT and CDR2 YYEEEE. The ends were cut back, 0 bases at V and 4 bases at J, with 11 bases in the middle. This CDR3 region has 16 residues. CDR3 DNA sequence: TGTGCCAGCAGCTTGGGTTTGGGGTTGGGGGCCAACGTCCTGACTTTC. Its protein product is CASSLGLGLGANVLTF.

This clone was observed a single time. The chain combines TRBV7-9 with TRBJ2-3; D gene uncertain. This CDR3 region has 16 residues. Trimming took off 1 base at V and 0 bases at J, with 11 bases between the two ends. Germline values: CDR1 SEHNR, CDR2 FQNEAQ (reference sequence). In nucleotides, the CDR3 is TGTGCCAGCAGCTTAGAAGGAAGTGGAAGCACAGATACGCAGTATTTT. It translates to CASSLEGSGSTDTQYF.

The chain recombines TRBV7-2 with TRBJ1-5; 7 positions match TRBD1. Per the germline V gene, CDR1 is SGHTA and CDR2 is FQGNSA. The CDR3 spans 15 residues. With 5 bases clipped from V and 2 bases from J, the junction kept 6 bases outside the gene matches. CDR3: CASSPRTGGNQPQHF. In DNA form, the CDR3 reads TGTGCCAGCAGCCCGCGGACAGGAGGCAATCAGCCCCAGCATTTT.

This chain uses TRBV5-5 with TRBJ1-1; tentatively, D is TRBD1 (5 bases). Per the germline V gene, CDR1 is SGHKS and CDR2 is YYEKEE (reference sequence). CDR3 size: 13 residues. V was pared by 2 bases and J by 1 base, with 6 bases between. CDR3 residues: CASSFRGNTEAFF. The CDR3 nucleotides are TGTGCCAGCAGCTTTAGGGGGAACACTGAAGCTTTCTTT.

The CDR3 sequence is CASSSRAWGEDTQYF. DNA for the CDR3: TGTGCCAGCAGCTCCCGGGCCTGGGGTGAAGATACGCAGTATTTT. The rearrangement joins TRBV7-2 to TRBJ2-3; D gene uncertain. This CDR3 region has 15 residues. Trimming pared 4 bases from V and 5 bases from J, leaving 16 bases between. Per the germline V gene, CDR1 is SGHTA and CDR2 is FQGNSA. The whole variable domain, filled in from reference TRBV7-2 and TRBJ2-3, reads GAGVSQSPSNKVTEKGKDVELRCDPISGHTALYWYRQSLGQGLEFLIYFQGNSAPDKSGLPSDRFSAERTGGSVSTLTIQRTQQEDSAVYLCASSSRAWGEDTQYFGPGTRLTVL.

The gene calls are TRBV2 and TRBJ2-5, with 12 bases identical to TRBD2. The trim removed 0 bases at V and 0 bases at J, leaving 8 bases unmatched. CDR1 is SNHLY, CDR2 FYNNEI, per germline. This CDR3 comprises 19 residues. The DNA for the CDR3 is TGTGCCAGCAGTGAAGCTACTAGCGGGGGGCTGACGTACCAAGAGACCCAGTACTTC. It translates to CASSEATSGGLTYQETQYF.

The chain uses TRBV2 and TRBJ1-5; D is undetermined. CDR3 size: 15 residues. V shed 1 base and J shed 1 base, with 8 bases lying between them. Germline CDR1 is SNHLY and CDR2 is FYNNEI. CDR3 sequence: CASSEERASNQPQHF. The CDR3 DNA sequence: TGTGCCAGCAGTGAAGAAAGGGCAAGCAATCAGCCCCAGCATTTT.

This clone was recorded only once. This rearrangement joins TRBV7-9 to TRBJ1-2; possible D gene TRBD1, 5 bases. The V and J ends lost 1 base and 5 bases respectively, with 14 bases between them. Germline loops: CDR1 SEHNR, CDR2 FQNEAQ (reference sequence). The CDR3 consists of 15 residues. The CDR3 spells CASSLETTGTYGYTF. CDR3 DNA: TGTGCCAGCAGCTTAGAGACCACAGGAACTTATGGCTACACCTTC. Looking up the rest from reference TRBV7-9 and TRBJ1-2 gives the full variable domain: DTGVSQNPRHKITKRGQNVTFRCDPISEHNRLYWYRQTLGQGPEFLTYFQNEAQLEKSRLLSDRFSAERPKGSFSTLEIQRTEQGDSAMYLCASSLETTGTYGYTFGSGTRLTVV.

V is TRBV6-1 and J is TRBJ2-1; TRBD2 matches at 8 bases. V lost 4 bases to trimming and J lost 8 bases; unmatched junction nucleotides: 10. Germline V gives CDR1 MNHNS, CDR2 SASEGT. This CDR3 has 15 residues. CDR3 amino acids: CASSVLAALRDEQFF. The CDR3 DNA reads TGTGCCAGCAGTGTACTAGCGGCTCTGCGGGATGAGCAGTTCTTC.

To note about this clone: This sample includes further DNA sequences coding for the same CDR3. The genes are TRBV5-1 and TRBJ1-4, with D possibly being TRBD1 (5 bases). Between the trimmed V and J ends, which lost 0 bases and 0 bases, there was a span of 6 bases. CDR1 is SGHRS, CDR2 YFSETQ, per germline. The CDR3 loop spans 15 amino acids. CDR3 in DNA: TGCGCCAGCAGCTTGGGACAGACAACTAATGAAAAACTGTTTTTT. The encoded protein is CASSLGQTTNEKLFF.

The gene calls are TRBV7-9 and TRBJ1-2, with no clear D. The V gene lost 5 bases and the J gene lost 4 bases, with 20 bases spanning the gap. CDR3 length: 16 residues. Germline V gene sequence: CDR1 SEHNR, CDR2 FQNEAQ (reference sequence). The CDR3 sequence is CASSTNRVPPAYGYTF. In nucleotides, the CDR3 is TGTGCCAGCAGCACGAATAGGGTGCCTCCTGCCTATGGCTACACCTTC. Full variable domain (outside the CDR3, taken from reference TRBV7-9 and TRBJ1-2): DTGVSQNPRHKITKRGQNVTFRCDPISEHNRLYWYRQTLGQGPEFLTYFQNEAQLEKSRLLSDRFSAERPKGSFSTLEIQRTEQGDSAMYLCASSTNRVPPAYGYTFGSGTRLTVV.